A selection of T cell receptor beta chains follows, all from one sample in a study of vaccination effects on CD4 cells after COVID-19. These receptors are not linked to any known antigen. Only in-frame clones appear in the TCRdb table, and some are missing; sequencing was by immunoSEQ multiplex PCR. Among 70,000 or so clones listed, more than 70% were seen once. Sequenced here: CD4+ T cells from PBMCs cultured without peptide, sampled before COVID-19 vaccination. The receptors were sampled from a human donor who received a COVID-19 vaccine. CDR3s include the opening cysteine and the closing phenylalanine or tryptophan. A D gene is named only where the DNA matches it firmly. The size of a clone is reported for some rows only, either as once, few or many, or as a class for expanded clones.

J gene: TRBJ2-3
V gene: TRBV18
clone size: NA
D gene: TRBD2
CDR3 DNA: TGTGCCAGCTCACGAGGGACTAGCGGGGTAAATCCAGATACGCAGTATTTT
CDR3 protein: CASSRGTSGVNPDTQYF

J gene: TRBJ2-1
V gene: TRBV24-1
clone size: NA
D gene: TRBD2
CDR3 DNA: TGTGCCACCAGTGATCCTACTAGCGGGGGGTACAATGAGCAGTTCTTC
CDR3 protein: CATSDPTSGGYNEQFF

J gene: TRBJ2-1
V gene: TRBV7-6
clone size: few
D gene: NA
CDR3 DNA: TGTGCCAGCAGCTTAGGTCTGGGCAGGTACAATGAGCAGTTCTTC
CDR3 protein: CASSLGLGRYNEQFF

J gene: TRBJ2-5
V gene: TRBV7-3
clone size: NA
D gene: TRBD1
CDR3 DNA: TGTGCCAGCAGCCCGGACAGGGGTGCGGTAGAGACCCAGTACTTC
CDR3 protein: CASSPDRGAVETQYF

J gene: TRBJ2-1
V gene: TRBV7-8
clone size: NA
D gene: NA
CDR3 DNA: TGTGCCAGCAGCTTAAGACAGGTTCCTGAGCAGTTCTTC
CDR3 protein: CASSLRQVPEQFF

J gene: TRBJ2-5
V gene: TRBV5-1
clone size: NA
D gene: TRBD1
CDR3 DNA: TGCGCCAGCAGCTTGGAAGGGGGCAGGGAGACCCAGTACTTC
CDR3 protein: CASSLEGGRETQYF

J gene: TRBJ2-3
V gene: TRBV3-1/TRBV3-2
clone size: NA
D gene: TRBD1
CDR3 DNA: TGTGCCAGCAGACAAACAGGGGTATGGGCCACCACAGATACGCAGTATTTT
CDR3 protein: CASRQTGVWATTDTQYF

J gene: TRBJ2-5
V gene: TRBV24-1
clone size: NA
D gene: NA
CDR3 DNA: TGTGCCACCAGTGATACCCGGACGGAAAGGACCCAGTACTTC
CDR3 protein: CATSDTRTERTQYF

J gene: TRBJ2-2
V gene: TRBV18
clone size: NA
D gene: TRBD2
CDR3 DNA: TGTGCCAGCTCACTGGCTAGCGGGGTACCGAACACCGGGGAGCTGTTTTTT
CDR3 protein: CASSLASGVPNTGELFF

J gene: TRBJ1-2
V gene: TRBV28
clone size: NA
D gene: NA
CDR3 DNA: TGTGCCAGCAGTTTGAAGGGGTTCTATGGCTACACCTTC
CDR3 protein: CASSLKGFYGYTF

J gene: TRBJ1-3
V gene: TRBV18
clone size: NA
D gene: NA
CDR3 DNA: TGTGCCAGCTCACCACGGGTGGAATCATCTGGAAACACCATATATTTT
CDR3 protein: CASSPRVESSGNTIYF

J gene: TRBJ2-5
V gene: TRBV29-1
clone size: NA
D gene: NA
CDR3 DNA: TGCAGCGTGAACCGGGACCAAGAGACCCAGTACTTC
CDR3 protein: CSVNRDQETQYF

J gene: TRBJ1-4
V gene: TRBV18
clone size: few
D gene: NA
CDR3 DNA: TGTGCCAGCTCGGGGTCGGGGCAGGAAAAACTGTTTTTT
CDR3 protein: CASSGSGQEKLFF

J gene: TRBJ1-3
V gene: TRBV5-6
clone size: NA
D gene: NA
CDR3 DNA: TGTGCCAGCAGCTTGTATGGAGGGCCCGAGGGAAACACCATATATTTT
CDR3 protein: CASSLYGGPEGNTIYF

J gene: TRBJ1-2
V gene: TRBV30
clone size: NA
D gene: NA
CDR3 DNA: TGTGCCTGGAGTGTACGACAGGACCACTATGGCTACACCTTC
CDR3 protein: CAWSVRQDHYGYTF

J gene: TRBJ1-2
V gene: TRBV6-5
clone size: NA
D gene: NA
CDR3 DNA: TGTGCCAGCAGTCTAAAGCGTGGGTTCTATGGCTACACCTTC
CDR3 protein: CASSLKRGFYGYTF

J gene: TRBJ2-5
V gene: TRBV12-3/TRBV12-4
clone size: NA
D gene: NA
CDR3 DNA: TGTGCCAGCAGTTACTCGCAAGAGACCCAGTACTTC
CDR3 protein: CASSYSQETQYF

J gene: TRBJ2-1
V gene: TRBV18
clone size: NA
D gene: TRBD2
CDR3 DNA: TGTGCCAGCTCATCTATGGGGGGGACCGAGCAGTTCTTC
CDR3 protein: CASSSMGGTEQFF

J gene: TRBJ1-1
V gene: TRBV2
clone size: NA
D gene: NA
CDR3 DNA: TGTGCCAGCAGTGAAGCCGGACTCGGGCGGGACACTGAAGCTTTCTTT
CDR3 protein: CASSEAGLGRDTEAFF

J gene: TRBJ1-2
V gene: TRBV4-1
clone size: few
D gene: NA
CDR3 DNA: TGCGCCAGCAGCCAAGATAATATCAGGGAAGACGGCTACACCTTC
CDR3 protein: CASSQDNIREDGYTF

J gene: TRBJ1-1
V gene: TRBV11-2
clone size: NA
D gene: NA
CDR3 DNA: TGTGCCAGCAGCTTTTCTAGGTCGGCTTTCTTT
CDR3 protein: CASSFSRSAFF

J gene: TRBJ1-1
V gene: TRBV5-1
clone size: NA
D gene: TRBD1
CDR3 DNA: TGCGCCAGCAGCGAGTGGGTCCAGGGGGTGAACACTGAAGCTTTCTTT
CDR3 protein: CASSEWVQGVNTEAFF

J gene: TRBJ2-1
V gene: TRBV5-1
clone size: NA
D gene: NA
CDR3 DNA: TGCGCCAGCAGCCTCCTCCCGGGGGCTTACAATGAGCAGTTCTTC
CDR3 protein: CASSLLPGAYNEQFF

J gene: TRBJ1-1
V gene: TRBV27
clone size: NA
D gene: NA
CDR3 DNA: TGTGCCAGCAGTCCCTACAGGGATGGAGGCACTGAAGCTTTCTTT
CDR3 protein: CASSPYRDGGTEAFF

J gene: TRBJ1-5
V gene: TRBV2
clone size: NA
D gene: TRBD1
CDR3 DNA: TGTGCCAGCAGTGAACGGACAGGACCAAATCAGCCCCAGCATTTT
CDR3 protein: CASSERTGPNQPQHF

J gene: TRBJ2-5
V gene: TRBV2
clone size: once
D gene: NA
CDR3 DNA: TGTGCCAGCAGTTCCGAAGGGGGGCGACGCGGGACCCAGTACTTC
CDR3 protein: CASSSEGGRRGTQYF

J gene: TRBJ1-5
V gene: TRBV12-3/TRBV12-4
clone size: NA
D gene: NA
CDR3 DNA: TGTGCCAGCAGTAGGACTGAGCCCCAGCATTTT
CDR3 protein: CASSRTEPQHF

J gene: TRBJ1-4
V gene: TRBV4-3
clone size: NA
D gene: TRBD1
CDR3 DNA: TGCGCCAGCAGCCAAGATGGCACAGGGGTTGGTGAAAAACTGTTTTTT
CDR3 protein: CASSQDGTGVGEKLFF

J gene: TRBJ1-1
V gene: TRBV6-6
clone size: once
D gene: NA
CDR3 DNA: TGTGCCAGCAGTACCCTAGGGGGGGGCGAGCACAAAGCTTTCTTT
CDR3 protein: CASSTLGGGEHKAFF

J gene: TRBJ1-3
V gene: TRBV19
clone size: few
D gene: NA
CDR3 DNA: TGTGCCAGTAGTATAATGACAGGAGGCGGAAACACCATATATTTT
CDR3 protein: CASSIMTGGGNTIYF

J gene: TRBJ1-5
V gene: TRBV5-4
clone size: NA
D gene: NA
CDR3 DNA: TGTGCCAGCCCCGACGGACGATATAGCAATCAGCCCCAGCATTTT
CDR3 protein: CASPDGRYSNQPQHF

J gene: TRBJ2-6
V gene: TRBV4-3
clone size: NA
D gene: NA
CDR3 DNA: TGCGCCAGCAGCCAAGATCTAGGCAGAACCACTGGGGCCAACGTCCTGACTTTC
CDR3 protein: CASSQDLGRTTGANVLTF

J gene: TRBJ1-5
V gene: TRBV6-5
clone size: NA
D gene: NA
CDR3 DNA: TGTGCCAGCAGTTACTCTTCCCAGGGTAATCAGCCCCAGCATTTT
CDR3 protein: CASSYSSQGNQPQHF

J gene: TRBJ1-1
V gene: TRBV19
clone size: NA
D gene: NA
CDR3 DNA: TGTGCCAGTAGTATCCTAGGAGGAAATGAAGCTTTCTTT
CDR3 protein: CASSILGGNEAFF

J gene: TRBJ2-5
V gene: TRBV29-1
clone size: NA
D gene: NA
CDR3 DNA: TGCAGCGTTGATCCAGGAGGAGGAGAGACCCAGTACTTC
CDR3 protein: CSVDPGGGETQYF

J gene: TRBJ1-2
V gene: TRBV20-1
clone size: once
D gene: NA
CDR3 DNA: TGCAGTGCTACTGACAGTCCCTATGGCTACACCTTC
CDR3 protein: CSATDSPYGYTF

J gene: TRBJ2-2
V gene: TRBV18
clone size: NA
D gene: TRBD2
CDR3 DNA: TGTGCCAGCTCACCGCAAGGACTAGCGGTAAACACCGGGGAGCTGTTTTTT
CDR3 protein: CASSPQGLAVNTGELFF

J gene: TRBJ1-6
V gene: TRBV4-1
clone size: NA
D gene: TRBD1
CDR3 DNA: TGCGCCAGCAGCCCGGGGACAGCCCGAAGCTCCTATAATTCACCCCTCCACTTT
CDR3 protein: CASSPGTARSSYNSPLHF

J gene: TRBJ2-1
V gene: TRBV7-3
clone size: NA
D gene: NA
CDR3 DNA: TGTGCCAGCAGCTTACAAAGGACTGATGAGCAGTTCTTC
CDR3 protein: CASSLQRTDEQFF

J gene: TRBJ2-5
V gene: TRBV6-2/TRBV6-3
clone size: NA
D gene: NA
CDR3 DNA: TGTGCCAGCAGTACGAAGGGCTGGGAGACCCAGTACTTC
CDR3 protein: CASSTKGWETQYF

J gene: TRBJ1-1
V gene: TRBV27
clone size: NA
D gene: NA
CDR3 DNA: TGTGCCAGCATGGGGGGCACCATGAACACTGAAGCTTTCTTT
CDR3 protein: CASMGGTMNTEAFF

J gene: TRBJ1-3
V gene: TRBV28
clone size: once
D gene: TRBD1
CDR3 DNA: TGTGCCAGCACTCCAGGGGGGTCCTCTGGAAACACCATATATTTT
CDR3 protein: CASTPGGSSGNTIYF

J gene: TRBJ2-3
V gene: TRBV10-2
clone size: NA
D gene: TRBD2
CDR3 DNA: TGCGCCAGCAGTGATCGGCGCGGGGGACGCACAGATACGCAGTATTTT
CDR3 protein: CASSDRRGGRTDTQYF

J gene: TRBJ1-3
V gene: TRBV5-1
clone size: NA
D gene: NA
CDR3 DNA: TGCGCCAGCAGCGCGGACAGTGCCGGAAACACCATATATTTT
CDR3 protein: CASSADSAGNTIYF

J gene: TRBJ2-1
V gene: TRBV6-6
clone size: NA
D gene: TRBD2
CDR3 DNA: TGTGCCAGCAGTCGCGGGGGTACGGGGGGGATCTACAATGAGCAGTTCTTC
CDR3 protein: CASSRGGTGGIYNEQFF

J gene: TRBJ1-1
V gene: TRBV29-1
clone size: NA
D gene: TRBD1
CDR3 DNA: TGCAGCGTTGCGGACATTGACAGGGGTAACACTGAAGCTTTCTTT
CDR3 protein: CSVADIDRGNTEAFF

J gene: TRBJ1-3
V gene: TRBV30
clone size: NA
D gene: TRBD1
CDR3 DNA: TGTGCCTGGAGCCTCGGACAGGGAAGGTACAATGGAAACACCATATATTTT
CDR3 protein: CAWSLGQGRYNGNTIYF

J gene: TRBJ1-4
V gene: TRBV3-1/TRBV3-2
clone size: NA
D gene: NA
CDR3 DNA: TGTGCCAGCAGCCCCTCCCAGGGAACAACTAATGAAAAACTGTTTTTT
CDR3 protein: CASSPSQGTTNEKLFF

J gene: TRBJ2-5
V gene: TRBV19
clone size: NA
D gene: TRBD2
CDR3 DNA: TGTGCCAGTAGTTCAGGCGGGGGGACCCAAGAGACCCAGTACTTC
CDR3 protein: CASSSGGGTQETQYF

J gene: TRBJ2-1
V gene: TRBV23-1
clone size: NA
D gene: NA
CDR3 DNA: TGCGCCACCTACCCCCGGTGGTCCGGGCGCGACAATGAGCAGTTCTTC
CDR3 protein: CATYPRWSGRDNEQFF

J gene: TRBJ2-2
V gene: TRBV29-1
clone size: few
D gene: NA
CDR3 DNA: TGCAGCGTTAAACAGGGCTACACCGGGGAGCTGTTTTTT
CDR3 protein: CSVKQGYTGELFF

J gene: TRBJ2-2
V gene: TRBV3-1/TRBV3-2
clone size: NA
D gene: NA
CDR3 DNA: TGTGCCAGCAGCCAAGGGGCAGGGACCGGGGAGCTGTTTTTT
CDR3 protein: CASSQGAGTGELFF

J gene: TRBJ1-5
V gene: TRBV7-2
clone size: NA
D gene: NA
CDR3 DNA: TGTGCCAGCAGCTTAGGGGGAGTCAATCAGCCCCAGCATTTT
CDR3 protein: CASSLGGVNQPQHF

J gene: TRBJ1-6
V gene: TRBV3-1/TRBV3-2
clone size: few
D gene: NA
CDR3 DNA: TGTGCCAGCAGCCAGAGAGGGGGCCTCCACTTT
CDR3 protein: CASSQRGGLHF

J gene: TRBJ1-1
V gene: TRBV3-1/TRBV3-2
clone size: NA
D gene: TRBD1
CDR3 DNA: TGTGCCAGCAAGAGGACAGGTGCATTGAACACTGAAGCTTTCTTT
CDR3 protein: CASKRTGALNTEAFF